These 22 T cell receptor beta chains were all obtained from the same sample, sequenced in a study of blood T cell repertoires in COVID-19. The protocol was immunoSEQ multiplex PCR, while the TCRdb copy is restricted to in-frame clones and leaves out a portion. The table records approximately 360,000 clones, around 92% of them present only once. The sequencing sample was made of peripheral blood. These receptors all stem from a man aged 40-50 years with acute or convalescent COVID-19.

The genes are TRBV15 and TRBJ1-5; D is undetermined. Germline lookup yields CDR1 LNHNV and CDR2 YYDKDF (reference sequence). The ends were cut back, 0 bases at V and 0 bases at J, with 6 bases in the middle. This CDR3 is 15 amino acids long. The CDR3 nucleotides are TGTGCCACCAGCAGAGAAAGAGATAGCAATCAGCCCCAGCATTTT. Its translation is CATSRERDSNQPQHF. The whole variable domain, remainder taken from reference TRBV15 and TRBJ1-5, is DAMVIQNPRYQVTQFGKPVTLSCSQTLNHNVMYWYQQKSSQAPKLLFHYYDKDFNNEADTPDNFQSRRPNTSFCFLDIRSPGLGDTAMYLCATSRERDSNQPQHFGDGTRLSIL.

The chain has TRBV21-1 and TRBJ2-5; the D segment call TRBD1 is taken from the table without a DNA check. TRBV21-1 is annotated as a pseudogene. The CDR3 covers 17 residues. The CDR3 loop reads CASREGLRGLLQETQYF. The CDR3 region has the DNA TGTGCCAGCAGAGAGGGGTTAAGGGGGCTCCTTCAAGAGACCCAGTACTTC.

This clone occurred once. The chain combines TRBV5-1 with TRBJ2-7, with TRBD2 matching over 7 bases. Germline V gives CDR1 SGHRS, CDR2 YFSETQ. CDR3 length: 13 residues. With V trimmed by 1 base and J by 6 bases, 4 bases remained unmatched. The CDR3 DNA is TGCGCCAGCAGCTTGCAAGGGAGGGGCGAGCAGTACTTC. It specifies CASSLQGRGEQYF. Full variable domain (remainder filled in from reference TRBV5-1 and TRBJ2-7): KAGVTQTPRYLIKTRGQQVTLSCSPISGHRSVSWYQQTPGQGLQFLFEYFSETQRNKGNFPGRFSGRQFSNSRSEMNVSTLELGDSALYLCASSLQGRGEQYFGPGTRLTVT.

This clone was observed once. The rearrangement joins TRBV6-5 to TRBJ2-3, with TRBD1 as a possible D gene (5 bases). This CDR3 spans 15 amino acids. CDR1 is MNHEY and CDR2 is SVGAGI in the germline V gene. V lost 2 bases to trimming and J lost 3 bases, with 12 bases between them. CDR3 DNA: TGTGCCAGCAGTTACGACAGATGGGTAACAGATACGCAGTATTTT. It specifies CASSYDRWVTDTQYF.

The CDR3 nucleotides read TGCAGCGTTGAAGTTGCCGGGCGGGATGAGCAGTTCTTC. It encodes CSVEVAGRDEQFF. V gene TRBV29-1 combines with J gene TRBJ2-1; D might be TRBD2 (5 bases). Trimming stripped 1 base from V and 8 bases from J, with 12 bases between. This CDR3 spans 13 amino acids. The germline gives CDR1 SQVTM, CDR2 ANQGSEA.

V is TRBV27 and J is TRBJ2-1; D uncertain. The length of the CDR3 is 13 residues. Per the germline V gene, CDR1 is MNHEY and CDR2 is SMNVEV (reference sequence). V was clipped by 0 bases and J by 7 bases, with 7 bases between them. CDR3 DNA: TGTGCCAGCAGTTTATCTGGGCGAAATGAGCAGTTCTTC. Translating gives CASSLSGRNEQFF.

CDR3: CASSLSAGGPYEQYF. The CDR3 bases are TGTGCCAGCAGTCTTTCGGCGGGGGGGCCTTACGAGCAGTACTTC. This chain uses TRBV28 with TRBJ2-7; 9 positions agree with TRBD2. The V and J ends lost 5 bases and 4 bases, in that order; junction bases with no gene match: 9. Germline CDR1 MDHEN, CDR2 SYDVKM. The CDR3 covers 15 residues.

The chain is built from TRBV11-2 and TRBJ2-5; TRBD2 aligns across 12 bases. CDR1 SGHAT and CDR2 FQNNGV come from the germline V gene. The CDR3 loop spans 16 amino acids. V shed 3 bases and J 2 bases; nucleotides not matched to a gene: 4. Here the CDR3 reads CASSLLAGGTQETQYF. CDR3 DNA: TGTGCCAGCAGCTTGCTAGCGGGAGGGACACAAGAGACCCAGTACTTC. The entire variable domain, with the rest obtained from reference TRBV11-2 and TRBJ2-5, is as follows: EAGVAQSPRYKIIEKRQSVAFWCNPISGHATLYWYQQILGQGPKLLIQFQNNGVVDDSQLPKDRFSAERLKGVDSTLKIQPAKLEDSAVYLCASSLLAGGTQETQYFGPGTRLLVL.

The rearrangement links TRBV12-5 to TRBJ1-1; unclear D gene. The CDR3 length is 13 residues. Germline CDR1 LGHNT, CDR2 FRNRAP. V dropped 2 bases and J dropped 3 bases, with 7 bases sitting between them. The CDR3 loop is CASGLTADTEAFF. CDR3 nucleotide sequence: TGTGCTAGTGGTTTGACAGCCGACACTGAAGCTTTCTTT. The whole variable domain, remainder taken from reference TRBV12-5 and TRBJ1-1, is DARVTQTPRHKVTEMGQEVTMRCQPILGHNTVFWYRQTMMQGLELLAYFRNRAPLDDSGMPKDRFSAEMPDATLATLKIQPSEPRDSAVYFCASGLTADTEAFFGQGTRLTVV.

The genes are TRBV19 and TRBJ2-7; TRBD2 is a possible D gene (6 bases). The CDR3 runs 15 residues. Per the germline V gene, CDR1 is LNHDA and CDR2 is SQIVND (reference sequence). V lost 3 bases and J lost 1, with 13 bases in between. In DNA form, the CDR3 reads TGTGCCAGTAGTATGTCCGGGAGTCGGTCCTACGAGCAGTACTTC. It translates to CASSMSGSRSYEQYF.

The V gene is TRBV2, the J gene TRBJ1-1; possibly TRBD1 for D (5 bases). This CDR3 is 17 amino acids long. Trimming took 2 bases from V and 3 from J, leaving 19 bases between them. From germline, CDR1 is SNHLY and CDR2 FYNNEI. CDR3 sequence reads: CASSESHPGQWDTEAFF. The CDR3 nucleotides read TGTGCCAGCAGTGAATCCCATCCCGGACAATGGGACACTGAAGCTTTCTTT.

V usage is TRBV5-1 and J usage is TRBJ1-1; the D is unclear. Trimming cost V 0 bases and J 1 base, with 10 bases left between them. The CDR3 has 15 amino acids. CDR1 is SGHRS, CDR2 YFSETQ, per germline. CDR3: CASSLVGAKNTEAFF. CDR3 in DNA: TGCGCCAGCAGCTTGGTGGGCGCTAAGAACACTGAAGCTTTCTTT.

V usage is TRBV6-5 and J usage is TRBJ2-7, with 12 bases lining up with TRBD2. The CDR3 consists of 15 residues. Trimming took 6 bases from V and 2 from J; bases not matched to a gene: 5. The germline V gene has CDR1 MNHEY and CDR2 SVGAGI. In DNA form, the CDR3 reads TGTGCCAGCAGAAAGACTAGCGGGAGTGCCTACGAGCAGTACTTC. Translated, it gives CASRKTSGSAYEQYF.

This CDR3 reads CASSLSQTRVYNSPLHF. DNA of the CDR3: TGTGCCAGCAGTTTATCCCAGACGAGGGTATATAATTCACCCCTCCACTTT. The chain recombines TRBV27 with TRBJ1-6; D is ambiguous. This CDR3 is 17 amino acids long. Per the germline V gene, CDR1 is MNHEY and CDR2 is SMNVEV (reference sequence). The germline V and J ends were trimmed by 0 bases and 4 bases, with 13 bases remaining between them.

This clone was seen a handful of times. This chain joins TRBV6-4 and TRBJ2-1, with D possibly matching TRBD1 (7 bases). The CDR3 has 15 residues. Germline CDR1 MRHNA, CDR2 SNTAGT. V lost 2 bases and J lost 8, with 16 bases in between. CDR3 residues: CASSDGQGGVDEQFF. DNA of the CDR3: TGTGCCAGCAGTGACGGTCAGGGGGGTGTAGATGAGCAGTTCTTC.

This chain links TRBV18 with TRBJ1-1; no firm D call. CDR1 and CDR2 (germline): KGHSH, LQKENI. The CDR3 extends over 12 amino acids. Between the trimmed V and J ends, which lost 3 bases and 12 bases, there was a span of 14 bases. CDR3 sequence (DNA): TGTGCCAGCTCACCCGACGCAGGCGGGACTTTCTTT. It codes for CASSPDAGGTFF.

The V gene is TRBV5-5, the J gene TRBJ1-4, with a tentative D call TRBD1 (5 bases). Germline V CDR1 and CDR2: SGHKS, YYEKEE (reference sequence). The CDR3 loop spans 13 amino acids. V gave up 4 bases and J gave up 6 bases, with 10 bases separating them. This CDR3 is CASSPSGDEKLFF. In DNA form, the CDR3 reads TGTGCCAGCAGCCCATCGGGGGATGAAAAACTGTTTTTT.

V gene TRBV5-1 combines with J gene TRBJ2-7; no clear D. Trimming removed 1 base from V and 0 bases from J, with 8 bases in between. This CDR3 region has 14 residues. CDR1 is SGHRS, CDR2 YFSETQ, per germline. The CDR3 DNA reads as TGCGCCAGCAGCTTGAGGAGCGCCTCCTACGAGCAGTACTTC. Residues: CASSLRSASYEQYF. Using reference TRBV5-1 and TRBJ2-7 for the parts outside the CDR3, the full variable domain is KAGVTQTPRYLIKTRGQQVTLSCSPISGHRSVSWYQQTPGQGLQFLFEYFSETQRNKGNFPGRFSGRQFSNSRSEMNVSTLELGDSALYLCASSLRSASYEQYFGPGTRLTVT.

The chain joins TRBV18 to TRBJ1-5, with 7 nucleotides matching TRBD1. Germline loops: CDR1 KGHSH, CDR2 LQKENI. The CDR3 totals 15 residues. The ends lost 3 bases at V and 6 bases at J; junction bases unmatched: 8. The CDR3 nucleotides read TGTGCCAGCTCACCGTTCGGGGACAGTACTCAGCCCCAGCATTTT. The encoded protein is CASSPFGDSTQPQHF.

This clone has only a few counts. The J gene is TRBJ2-3, the V gene TRBV3-1 (or the pseudogene TRBV3-2); TRBD2 aligns across 14 bases. The junction had 8 bases not matched to a gene; V was cut back by 4 bases and J by 5 bases. Germline V gene lookup returns CDR1 LGHDT and CDR2 YNNKEL (reference sequence). This CDR3 is 17 amino acids long. CDR3 DNA: TGTGCCAGCAGCCTCCGGACTAGCGGGAGGAAGGGAGATACGCAGTATTTT. Encoded protein: CASSLRTSGRKGDTQYF.

V usage is TRBV19 and J usage is TRBJ1-5, with D possibly TRBD1 on 5 matching bases. Germline V lookup: CDR1 LNHDA, CDR2 SQIVND (reference sequence). V lost 4 bases, J lost 9 bases, and 10 bases lay in between. This CDR3 comprises 12 residues. This chain's CDR3 is CASSSAGWPQHF. In DNA, the CDR3 is TGTGCCAGTAGTAGCGCAGGGTGGCCCCAGCATTTT.

The sample holds one count of this clone. The rearrangement uses TRBV2 and TRBJ1-5; 8 nucleotides align to TRBD1. CDR1 SNHLY and CDR2 FYNNEI come from the germline V gene. With 6 bases clipped from V and 3 bases from J, the junction kept 10 bases outside the gene matches. The CDR3 covers 16 residues. CDR3 region: CASSGDRGHYNQPQHF. Written as DNA, the CDR3 is TGTGCCAGCAGCGGTGACAGGGGACACTACAATCAGCCCCAGCATTTT.